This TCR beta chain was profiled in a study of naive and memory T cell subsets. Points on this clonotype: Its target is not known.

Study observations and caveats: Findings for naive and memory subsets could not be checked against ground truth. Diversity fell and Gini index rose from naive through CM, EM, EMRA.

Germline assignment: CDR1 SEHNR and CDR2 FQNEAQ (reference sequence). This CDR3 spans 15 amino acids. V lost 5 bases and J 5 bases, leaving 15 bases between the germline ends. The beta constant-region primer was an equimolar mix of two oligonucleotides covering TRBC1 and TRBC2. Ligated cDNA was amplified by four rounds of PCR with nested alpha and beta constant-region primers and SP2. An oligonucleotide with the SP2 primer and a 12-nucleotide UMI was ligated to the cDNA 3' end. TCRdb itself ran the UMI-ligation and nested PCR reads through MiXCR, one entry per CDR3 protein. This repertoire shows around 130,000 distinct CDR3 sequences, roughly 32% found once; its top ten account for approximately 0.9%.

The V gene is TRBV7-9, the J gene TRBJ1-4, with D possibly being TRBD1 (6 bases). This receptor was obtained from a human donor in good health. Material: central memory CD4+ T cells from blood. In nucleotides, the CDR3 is TGTGCCAGCAGCAGAAGTGGACAGCCCAATGAAAAACTGTTTTTT. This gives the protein CASSRSGQPNEKLFF.